Presented here are 27 T cell receptor delta chains from one specimen sequenced in a study of gamma-delta chains in newborns, infants, children. TCRdb re-processed the reads using CATT. In the table there are approximately 2,300 delta-chain clones, 5.5% to 8% of which are singletons. The source material was blood. The receptors were gathered from a child who was a newborn, infant or young child, either healthy, febrile or measles-vaccinated (not recorded which).

Details on this clone: A far larger clone is off by one base, so a read error is likely. Other DNA sequences within the sample encode an identical CDR3. This chain uses TRDV1 with TRDJ1; TRDD3 agrees at 9 bases. Germline V gene lookup returns CDR1 TSWWSYY and CDR2 QGS. Unmatched junction bases numbered 14, after V lost 3 bases and J lost 3 bases. The CDR3 loop spans 18 amino acids. This CDR3 reads CALGELLGRGGYPDKLIF. The CDR3 region has the DNA TGTGCTCTTGGGGAGCTACTCGGGCGTGGGGGATATCCCGATAAACTCATCTTT.

In its sample, this clone was seen a few times. One base separates it from a far larger clone, so it is likely a read error. The sample contains more than one DNA sequence encoding this CDR3. V usage is TRDV2 and J usage is TRDJ1; TRDD3 agrees at 7 bases. The CDR3 has 15 residues. CDR1 and CDR2 from the germline V gene are GEAIGNYY and EKD. The DNA of the CDR3 is TGTGCCTGTGACACCCTGGGGGTCAAAACCGATAAGCTCATCTTT. Translated: CACDTLGVKTDKLIF.

The chain employs TRDV2 and TRDJ3; 7 nucleotides line up with TRDD3. The germline V gene encodes CDR1 GEAIGNYY and CDR2 EKD. This CDR3 comprises 18 residues. Germline trimming cut 3 bases from V and 5 bases from J; bases unmatched to any gene: 12. The CDR3 loop reads CACDGVLGSPRDTRQMFF. The CDR3 DNA follows: TGTGCCTGTGACGGGGTACTGGGGAGCCCCCGGGACACCCGACAGATGTTTTTC.

In this sample, this clone turned up a few times. The translation of this DNA and the TCRdb protein of a much larger clone differ at residue 7, probably owing to a read error; the protein shown here is translated from the DNA. The V call is TRDV2, the J call TRDJ3; TRDD3 matches 9 bases. The CDR3 contains 20 residues. Germline CDR1 is GEAIGNYY and CDR2 is EKD. The V segment lost 0 bases and the J segment 0 bases; nucleotides outside the gene matches: 8. The CDR3: CACDTVAAGGFSWDTRQMFF. CDR3 sequence (DNA): TGTGCCTGTGACACCGTTGCTGCTGGGGGATTCTCCTGGGACACCCGACAGATGTTTTTC.

This clone has more than one count but fewer than ten. TCRdb's entry gives the protein of a much larger clone, which mismatches this DNA's translation at residue 3, likely from a read error; the protein reported here is translated from the DNA. This chain uses TRDV2 with TRDJ3, with 12 nucleotides matching TRDD3. Germline-derived CDR1 and CDR2 are GEAIGNYY and EKD. The CDR3 has 18 amino acids. CDR3: CARDTLGDTSWDTRQMFF. The CDR3 region has the DNA TGTGCCCGTGACACACTGGGGGATACATCCTGGGACACCCGACAGATGTTTTTC.

With regard to this clone: The mismatch at residue 12 between this DNA's translation and the TCRdb protein of a much larger clone likely reflects a read error; the protein shown is translated from the DNA. The V call is TRDV2, the J call TRDJ3; 11 nucleotides match TRDD3. Germline trimming cut 0 bases from V and 5 bases from J; bases unmatched to any gene: 8. CDR1 is GEAIGNYY, CDR2 EKD, per germline. The CDR3 is made up of 19 amino acids. The CDR3 nucleotides are TGTGCCTGTGACACCGTGACTGGGGGATATTCCCGGGACACCCGACAGATGTTTTTC. Protein: CACDTVTGGYSRDTRQMFF.

This clone turned up a few times. With only one base between it and a far larger clone, this is likely a read error. V usage is TRDV2 and J usage is TRDJ3, with TRDD3 matching over 7 bases. The CDR3 consists of 19 residues. Per the germline V gene, CDR1 is GEAIGNYY and CDR2 is EKD. CDR3 protein: CACDTVSGDSSWDARQMFF. CDR3 nucleotides: TGTGCCTGTGACACCGTATCCGGGGATAGCTCCTGGGACGCCCGACAGATGTTTTTC.

Worth noting for this clone: One base separates it from a far larger clone, so it is likely a read error. This chain uses TRDV2 with TRDJ3; the match to TRDD3 covers 11 bases. The CDR3 covers 21 residues. Germline V gene sequence: CDR1 GEAIGNYY, CDR2 EKD. The CDR3 DNA follows: TGTGCCTGTGGCACCGCGGTGGGGGATACGAGGTACTCCTGGGACACCCGACAGATGTTTTTC. Translating it yields CACGTAVGDTRYSWDTRQMFF.

This chain connects TRDV2 to TRDJ1; no definite D call. Germline V gene lookup returns CDR1 GEAIGNYY and CDR2 EKD. V lost 2 bases and J 0 bases, leaving 12 bases between the germline ends. The CDR3 is made up of 15 amino acids. The CDR3 DNA reads as TGTGCCTGTGACATGATGGCGGACTACACCGATAAACTCATCTTT. Translation: CACDMMADYTDKLIF.

A remark on this clone: TCRdb lists the protein of a much larger clone for this DNA, which differs at residue 11, so this is likely a read error; the protein given here is translated from the DNA itself. The chain links TRDV2 to TRDJ3, with 10 bases aligning to TRDD3. Germline lookup yields CDR1 GEAIGNYY and CDR2 EKD. There are 17 residues in the CDR3. The CDR3 protein is CACDVLGDSWNTRQMFF. The DNA for the CDR3 is TGTGCCTGTGACGTACTGGGGGATTCCTGGAACACCCGACAGATGTTTTTC.

Points on this clone: A much larger clone is a single base away; this may be a read error. The chain employs TRDV2 and TRDJ3; 8 bases map to TRDD3. CDR3 size: 16 residues. Germline loops: CDR1 GEAIGNYY, CDR2 EKD. As DNA, the CDR3 is TGTGCCTGTGACGGGATACGCTCCTGGGACACCCGAAAGATGTTTTTC. Amino acid sequence: CACDGIRSWDTRKMFF.

This clone is labeled as large. This sequence joins TRDV2 and TRDJ3, with D hard to call. The V gene lost 0 bases and the J gene lost 0 bases, with 17 bases spanning the gap. The germline gives CDR1 GEAIGNYY, CDR2 EKD. There are 20 residues in the CDR3. The DNA of the CDR3 is TGTGCCTGTGACACCCTTGTACCCACCCCAAGCTCCTGGGACACCCGACAGATGTTTTTC. Its translation: CACDTLVPTPSSWDTRQMFF.

Points on this clone: A far larger clone lies a single base away; this is likely a read error. Other nucleotide sequences from this sample produce the same CDR3. V usage is TRDV2 and J usage is TRDJ1, with D possibly being TRDD2 (5 bases). This CDR3 is 15 amino acids long. Germline V gene lookup returns CDR1 GEAIGNYY and CDR2 EKD. The CDR3 sequence: CACDTVGAYTDKLIF. DNA of the CDR3: TGTGCCTGTGACACCGTCGGGGCCTACACCGATAAACTCATCTTC.

A remark on this clone: This DNA's translation and the protein TCRdb lists, from a much larger clone, do not match at residue 12, likely due to a read error; the protein shown is translated from the DNA. The rearrangement uses TRDV2 and TRDJ3; 11 bases are a match to TRDD3. This CDR3 is built from 18 residues. Germline V gene data show CDR1 as GEAIGNYY and CDR2 as EKD. Written as DNA, the CDR3 is TGTGCCTGTGACATACTGGGGGATAGCTCCTGGGGCACCCGACAGATGTTTTTC. Encoded protein: CACDILGDSSWGTRQMFF.

On this clone: TCRdb pairs this DNA with a much larger clone's protein that differs at residue 10, likely a read error; the protein shown was translated from the DNA. The V gene is TRDV1, the J gene TRDJ1; tentatively, D is TRDD2 (6 bases). V lost 0 bases and J lost 2, with 19 bases in between. Germline CDR1 and CDR2: TSWWSYY and QGS. The CDR3 runs to 18 residues. For the CDR3, the DNA is TGTGCTCTTGGGGAACTTCCCCCTTCCCATCCGCGAACCGATAAACTCATCTTT. Residues: CALGELPPSHPRTDKLIF.

About this clone: TCRdb's protein for this DNA is that of a much larger clone and differs from the translation at residue 9, likely a read error; the protein shown is the DNA translation. Distinct nucleotide sequences in the sample also encode this CDR3. The chain has TRDV2 and TRDJ3; D might be TRDD3 (5 bases). This CDR3 is 18 amino acids long. CDR1 GEAIGNYY and CDR2 EKD come from the germline V gene. Trimming shortened V by 0 bases and J by 0 bases, and 11 bases separated the two germline ends. CDR3 nucleotides: TGTGCCTGTGACACCGGGGGTTACGGCTCCTGGGACACCCGACAGATGTTTTTC. Translation: CACDTGGYGSWDTRQMFF.

This clone was recorded once. A read error may produce the germline difference seen at one junction end. The V gene is TRDV1, the J gene TRDJ1, with D possibly being TRDD3 (7 bases). Germline loops: CDR1 TSWWSYY, CDR2 QGS. The CDR3 loop spans 21 amino acids. The CDR3 DNA sequence: TGTGCTATTGGGGACAAAGGCCGTCCTACGGACGGGGGGATTGGATCCGATAAAATCATCTTT. Residues: CAIGDKGRPTDGGIGSDKIIF.

There are a few counts of this clone. A far larger clone is one base from this, pointing to a likely read error. At the DNA level, this CDR3 is encoded by other sequences in the same sample as well. The chain carries TRDV1 and TRDJ1; 8 bases are a match to TRDD3. The junction had 20 bases not matched to a gene; V was cut back by 4 bases and J by 7 bases. CDR3 size: 18 residues. Germline V lookup: CDR1 TSWWSYY, CDR2 QGS. The CDR3 protein is CALGAHFLLLGDALKLIF. CDR3 sequence (DNA): TGTGCTCTTGGGGCTCACTTCCTCTTGCTGGGGGACGCGCTTAAACTCATCTTT.

This clone is termed large. Other DNA variants within this sample encode the same CDR3. The V gene is TRDV2, the J gene TRDJ3; TRDD3 is a possible D gene (6 bases). The V gene's germline CDR1 is GEAIGNYY and CDR2 EKD. The CDR3 is made up of 18 amino acids. Trimming stripped 1 base from V and 1 base from J, with 13 bases between. CDR3 sequence: CACDTMGAGSWDTRQMFF. CDR3 DNA sequence: TGTGCCTGTGACACGATGGGGGCCGGTTCCTGGGACACCCGACAGATGTTTTTC.

Turning to this clone: A far larger clone is just one base off, so this is likely a read error. The sample has other DNA sequences that encode this CDR3 too. This chain connects TRDV2 to TRDJ1, with 9 bases identical to TRDD3. The CDR3 has 15 residues. Germline CDR1 reads GEAIGNYY; CDR2 reads EKD. Trimming cost V 3 bases and J 11 bases; bases outside gene matches: 15. For the CDR3, the DNA is TGTGCCTGTGACGCCGTCGGGGGATACCCCTCCAAGCTCATCTTT. Its protein is CACDAVGGYPSKLIF.

Details on this clone: This likely reflects a read error, since a far larger clone is one base away. The chain carries TRDV2 and TRDJ2, with 11 bases lining up with TRDD3. V trimming: 9 bases; J trimming: 2 bases; junction bases outside the gene matches: 10. The V gene's germline CDR1 is GEAIGNYY and CDR2 EKD. This CDR3 region has 16 residues. This CDR3 is CARVIYWGILTAQLFF. CDR3 DNA: TGTGCCCGTGTCATATACTGGGGGATATTGACAGCACAACTCTTCTTT.

This clone was seen a few times. TCRdb's entry gives the protein of a much larger clone, which mismatches this DNA's translation at residue 12, likely from a read error; the protein reported here is translated from the DNA. The J gene is TRDJ2, the V gene TRDV2; TRDD3 might be the D (6 bases). The CDR3 sequence is 14 residues long. Looked up from germline, CDR1 is GEAIGNYY and CDR2 is EKD. The CDR3 region is CACDTWGLTAQPFF. CDR3 in DNA: TGTGCCTGTGACACCTGGGGATTGACAGCACAACCCTTCTTT.

This clone was counted only a few times. At residue 16, the TCRdb protein and translated DNA are inconsistent; the protein given comes from the DNA. This chain joins TRDV2 and TRDJ3; 7 bases line up with TRDD3. Germline assignment: CDR1 GEAIGNYY and CDR2 EKD. There are 19 residues in the CDR3. CDR3 protein: CACEPLGAPSSWGTRKMFF. As DNA, the CDR3 is TGTGCCTGTGAGCCTCTGGGGGCCCCGAGCTCCTGGGGCACCCGAAAGATGTTTTTC.

This clone was seen a handful of times. TCRdb assigns this DNA the protein of a much larger clone, which departs from its translation at residue 5; this likely reflects a read error, and the protein shown comes from translating the DNA. The sample holds other DNA sequences that translate to the same CDR3. The V gene is TRDV2, the J gene TRDJ2, with 12 positions matching TRDD3. Looked up from germline, CDR1 is GEAIGNYY and CDR2 is EKD. V was pared by 3 bases and J by 0 bases, with 7 bases of the junction left unmatched. The CDR3 runs 18 residues. The CDR3 loop reads CACDSLGDTRALTAQLFF. The DNA for the CDR3 is TGTGCCTGTGACTCACTGGGGGATACAAGAGCTTTGACAGCACAACTCTTCTTT.

With respect to this clone: Translating this DNA gives a protein that differs at residue 15 from the TCRdb one, which belongs to a much larger clone; a read error is likely, and the protein shown is this translation. The chain couples TRDV2 to TRDJ3; 11 nucleotides line up with TRDD3. CDR1 and CDR2 (germline): GEAIGNYY, EKD. CDR3 size: 18 residues. The CDR3 DNA reads TGTGCCTGTGACAGACTGGGGGATAGCTCCTGGGACACCCGAAAGATGTTTTTC. Translating it yields CACDRLGDSSWDTRKMFF.

Only a few counts were recorded for this clone. This DNA's translation and the protein TCRdb lists, from a much larger clone, do not match at residue 18, likely due to a read error; the protein shown is translated from the DNA. The chain is built from TRDV2 and TRDJ3, with a tentative D call TRDD3 (6 bases). From germline, CDR1 is GEAIGNYY and CDR2 EKD. The CDR3 has 20 amino acids. In DNA form, the CDR3 reads TGTGCCTGTGACACCGTTTCGGGGATGGGGCCCTCCTGGGACACCCGACAGGTGTTTTTC. Amino acids: CACDTVSGMGPSWDTRQVFF.

This clone was seen more than once but under ten times. A much larger clone sits a single nucleotide away, making a read error possible. The same CDR3 also results from other DNA sequences found in this sample. The chain couples TRDV2 to TRDJ3; tentatively, D is TRDD3 (5 bases). CDR1 and CDR2 (germline): GEAIGNYY, EKD. The length of the CDR3 is 18 residues. Here the CDR3 reads CACDSIIPSSWDTRQMFF. CDR3 DNA: TGTGCCTGTGACTCGATAATCCCGAGCTCCTGGGACACCCGCCAGATGTTTTTC.